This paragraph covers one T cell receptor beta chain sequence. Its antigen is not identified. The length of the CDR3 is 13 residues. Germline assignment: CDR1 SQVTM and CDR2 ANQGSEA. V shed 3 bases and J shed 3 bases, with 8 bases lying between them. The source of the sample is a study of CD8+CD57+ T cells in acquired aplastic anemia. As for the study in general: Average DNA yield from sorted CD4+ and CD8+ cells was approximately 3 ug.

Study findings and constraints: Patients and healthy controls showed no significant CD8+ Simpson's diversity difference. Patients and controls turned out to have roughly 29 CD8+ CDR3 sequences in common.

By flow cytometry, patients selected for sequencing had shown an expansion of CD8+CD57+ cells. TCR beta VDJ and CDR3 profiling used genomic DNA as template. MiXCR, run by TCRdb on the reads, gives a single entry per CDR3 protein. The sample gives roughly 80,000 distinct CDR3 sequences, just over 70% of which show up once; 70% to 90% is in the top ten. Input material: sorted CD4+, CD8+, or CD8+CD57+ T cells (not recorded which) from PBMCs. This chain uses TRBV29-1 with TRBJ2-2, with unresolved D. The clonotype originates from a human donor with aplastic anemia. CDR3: CSVDLQYTGELFF. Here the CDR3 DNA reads TGCAGCGTTGACCTACAGTACACCGGGGAGCTGTTTTTT.